The rows below give T cell receptor beta chains drawn from one sample of a study of cytomegalovirus exposure and HLA in healthy donors. Measured with immunoSEQ multiplex PCR; TCRdb has only the in-frame clones, and not every one. The sample lists more than 55,000 clones; around 83% were seen once. Sequencing input: PBMCs. The receptor source for this set is a human donor in good health. Each CDR3 is given without its conserved first and last residue. The order of the fields is D gene, J gene, V gene, CDR3 protein. The D gene is left open where the match is weak.

. | TRBJ2-6 | TRBV11-3 | ASSLEGGSGANVLT
. | TRBJ2-5 | TRBV2 | ASSLMRGYQETQY
. | TRBJ2-3 | TRBV30 | AWGGSSTDTQY
TRBD2 | TRBJ2-1 | TRBV2 | ASRGTSAYNEQF
. | TRBJ2-7 | TRBV6-5 | ASSYSPGLAYEQY
. | TRBJ1-6 | TRBV6-5 | ASSLEGPVGSPLH
TRBD2 | TRBJ2-5 | TRBV7-2 | ASSSPMVPGLVQETQY
TRBD2 | TRBJ2-5 | TRBV10-3 | ASTGRRGETQY
. | TRBJ1-4 | TRBV4-3 | ASSQDPRAGVQEKLF
. | TRBJ2-5 | TRBV7-2 | ASSLYIQETQY